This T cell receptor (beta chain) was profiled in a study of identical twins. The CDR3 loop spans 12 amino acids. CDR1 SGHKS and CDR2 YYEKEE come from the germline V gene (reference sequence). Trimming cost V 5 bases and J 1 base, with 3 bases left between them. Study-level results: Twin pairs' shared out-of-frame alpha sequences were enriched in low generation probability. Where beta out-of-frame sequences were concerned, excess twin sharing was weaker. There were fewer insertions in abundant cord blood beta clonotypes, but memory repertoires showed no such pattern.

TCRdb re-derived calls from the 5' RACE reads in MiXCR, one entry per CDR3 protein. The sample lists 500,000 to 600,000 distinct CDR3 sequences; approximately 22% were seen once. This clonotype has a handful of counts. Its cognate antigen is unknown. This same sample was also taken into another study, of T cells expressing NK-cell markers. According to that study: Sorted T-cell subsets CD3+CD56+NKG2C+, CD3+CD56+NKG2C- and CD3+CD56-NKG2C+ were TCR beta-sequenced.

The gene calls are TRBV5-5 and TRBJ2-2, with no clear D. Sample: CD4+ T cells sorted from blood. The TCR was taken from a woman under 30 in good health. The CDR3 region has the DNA TGTGCCAGCAGACAGAACACCGGGGAGCTGTTTTTT. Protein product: CASRQNTGELFF. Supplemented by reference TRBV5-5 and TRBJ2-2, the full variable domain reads DAGVTQSPTHLIKTRGQQVTLRCSPISGHKSVSWYQQVLGQGPQFIFQYYEKEERGRGNFPDRFSARQFPNYSSELNVNALLLGDSALYLCASRQNTGELFFGEGSRLTVL.